This T cell receptor beta chain was identified during a study of blood T cell repertoires in COVID-19. Study overall: Sites across the United States, Italy and Spain contributed samples from acute and convalescent COVID-19. In each case, the material was cDNA or gDNA derived from T cells, B-cell-depleted T cells, or PBMCs.

This CDR3 spans 14 amino acids. V was clipped by 5 bases and J by 1 base, with 11 bases between them. Germline V CDR1 and CDR2: LGHDT, YNNKEL (reference sequence). Patients at the Seattle site were enrolled during active infection and followed longitudinally. The authors' processing: It was from reference gene primer amplification that nucleated cell counts were estimated. Assay: immunoSEQ multiplex PCR; the TCRdb copy retains only in-frame clones and omits some. Clone size and V and J calls were adopted from that table, with D and trimming inferred from the DNA. The repertoire holds about 270,000 clones, 80% to 90% seen once, with 12% in the top ten.

The TCR originated in a woman aged 25-40 years with COVID-19, enrolled during active disease. Sequencing input: peripheral blood. The chain joins TRBV3-1 (or the pseudogene TRBV3-2) to TRBJ1-1; TRBD1 might be the D (6 bases). CDR3 in DNA: TGTGCCAGCAGCTCCCGGGACAAGAACACTGAAGCTTTCTTT. It codes for CASSSRDKNTEAFF.